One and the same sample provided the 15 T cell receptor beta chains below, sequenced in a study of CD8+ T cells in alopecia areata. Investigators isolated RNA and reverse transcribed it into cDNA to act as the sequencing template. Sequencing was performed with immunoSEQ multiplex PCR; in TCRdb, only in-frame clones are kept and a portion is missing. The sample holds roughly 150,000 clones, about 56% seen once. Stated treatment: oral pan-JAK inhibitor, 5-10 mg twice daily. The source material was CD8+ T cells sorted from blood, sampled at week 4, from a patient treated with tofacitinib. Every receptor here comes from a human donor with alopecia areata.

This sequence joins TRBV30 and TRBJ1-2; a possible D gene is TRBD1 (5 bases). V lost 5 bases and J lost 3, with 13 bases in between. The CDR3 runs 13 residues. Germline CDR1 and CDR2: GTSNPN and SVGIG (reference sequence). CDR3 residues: CAWLGVGDYGYTF. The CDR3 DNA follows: TGTGCCTGGTTGGGGGTAGGTGACTATGGCTACACCTTC.

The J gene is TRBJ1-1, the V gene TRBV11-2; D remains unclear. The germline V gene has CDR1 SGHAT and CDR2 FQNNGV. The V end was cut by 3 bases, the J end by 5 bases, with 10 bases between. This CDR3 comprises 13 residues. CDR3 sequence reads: CASSLGGVTEAFF. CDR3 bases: TGTGCCAGCAGCTTGGGCGGGGTAACTGAAGCTTTCTTT.

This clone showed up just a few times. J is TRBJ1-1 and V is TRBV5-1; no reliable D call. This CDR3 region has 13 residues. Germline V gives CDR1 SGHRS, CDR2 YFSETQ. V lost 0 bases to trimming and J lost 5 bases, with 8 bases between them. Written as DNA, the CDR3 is TGCGCCAGCAGCTTGGCCTCGGCGACTGAAGCTTTCTTT. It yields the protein CASSLASATEAFF.

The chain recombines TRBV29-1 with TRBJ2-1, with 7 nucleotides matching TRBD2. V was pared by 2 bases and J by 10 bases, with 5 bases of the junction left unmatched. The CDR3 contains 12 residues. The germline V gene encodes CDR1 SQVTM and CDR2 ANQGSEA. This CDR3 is CSVEFRGGEQFF. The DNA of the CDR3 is TGCAGCGTTGAATTTCGGGGAGGGGAGCAGTTCTTC.

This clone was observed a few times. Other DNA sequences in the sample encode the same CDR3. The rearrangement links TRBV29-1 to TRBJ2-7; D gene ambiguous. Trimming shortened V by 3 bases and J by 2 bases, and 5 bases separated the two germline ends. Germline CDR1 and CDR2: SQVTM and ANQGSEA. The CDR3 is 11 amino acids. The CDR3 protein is CSVEGPYEQYF. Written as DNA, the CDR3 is TGCAGCGTTGAGGGTCCCTACGAGCAGTACTTC.

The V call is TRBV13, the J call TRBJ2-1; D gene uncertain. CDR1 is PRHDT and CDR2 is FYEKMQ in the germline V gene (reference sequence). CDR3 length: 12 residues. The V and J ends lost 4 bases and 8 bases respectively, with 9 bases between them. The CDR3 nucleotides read TGTGCCAGCAGCTCCTCGACCGATGAGCAGTTCTTC. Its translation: CASSSSTDEQFF. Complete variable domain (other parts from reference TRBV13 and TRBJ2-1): AAGVIQSPRHLIKEKRETATLKCYPIPRHDTVYWYQQGPGQDPQFLISFYEKMQSDKGSIPDRFSAQQFSDYHSELNMSSLELGDSALYFCASSSSTDEQFFGPGTRLTVL.

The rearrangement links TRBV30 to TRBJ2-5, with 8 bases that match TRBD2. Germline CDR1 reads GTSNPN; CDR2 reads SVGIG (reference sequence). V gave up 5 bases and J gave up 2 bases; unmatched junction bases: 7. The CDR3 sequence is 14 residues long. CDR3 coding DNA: TGTGCCTGGGATCTGGCTAGCGGGCAAGAGACCCAGTACTTC. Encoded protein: CAWDLASGQETQYF. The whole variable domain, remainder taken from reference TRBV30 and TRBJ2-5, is SQTIHQWPATLVQPVGSPLSLECTVEGTSNPNLYWYRQAAGRGLQLLFYSVGIGQISSEVPQNLSASRPQDRQFILSSKKLLLSDSGFYLCAWDLASGQETQYFGPGTRLLVL.

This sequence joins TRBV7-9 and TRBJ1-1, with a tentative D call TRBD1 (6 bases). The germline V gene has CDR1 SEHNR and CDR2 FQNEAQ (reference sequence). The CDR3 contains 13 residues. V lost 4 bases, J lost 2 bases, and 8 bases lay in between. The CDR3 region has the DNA TGTGCCAGCAGCTGGACAGAAAACACTGAAGCTTTCTTT. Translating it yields CASSWTENTEAFF.

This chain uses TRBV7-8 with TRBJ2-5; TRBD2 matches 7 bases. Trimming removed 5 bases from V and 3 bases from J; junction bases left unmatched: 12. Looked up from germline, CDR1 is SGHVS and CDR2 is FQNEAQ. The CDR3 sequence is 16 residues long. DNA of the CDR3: TGTGCCAGCAGCCCCGCCGGGGGGAGGAGGGAAGAGACCCAGTACTTC. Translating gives CASSPAGGRREETQYF.

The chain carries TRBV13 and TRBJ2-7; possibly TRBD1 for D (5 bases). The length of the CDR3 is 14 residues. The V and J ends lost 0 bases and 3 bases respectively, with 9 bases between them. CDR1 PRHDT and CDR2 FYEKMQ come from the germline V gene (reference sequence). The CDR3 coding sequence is TGTGCCAGCAGCTTAGGCAGGGCCGTCTACGAGCAGTACTTC. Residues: CASSLGRAVYEQYF.

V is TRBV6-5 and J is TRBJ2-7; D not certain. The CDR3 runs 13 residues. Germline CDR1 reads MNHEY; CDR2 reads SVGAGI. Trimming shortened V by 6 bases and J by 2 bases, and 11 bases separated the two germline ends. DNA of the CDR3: TGTGCCAGCAGCAAGGACGGACCCTACGAGCAGTACTTC. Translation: CASSKDGPYEQYF.

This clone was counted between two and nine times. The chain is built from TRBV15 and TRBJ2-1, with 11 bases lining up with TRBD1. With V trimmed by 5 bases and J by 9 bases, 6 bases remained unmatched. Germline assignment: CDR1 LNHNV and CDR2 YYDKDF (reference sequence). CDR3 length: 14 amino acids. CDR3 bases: TGTGCCACCAGCGGGGGACAGGGGGTAGGTGAGCAGTTCTTC. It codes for CATSGGQGVGEQFF.

The CDR3 loop is CASRPYRVGYEQYF. The CDR3 region has the DNA TGTGCCAGCAGACCCTACAGGGTTGGGTACGAGCAGTACTTC. This chain links TRBV7-2 with TRBJ2-7; D may be TRBD1 (6 bases). The CDR3 has 14 amino acids. Trimming shortened V by 6 bases and J by 4 bases, and 16 bases separated the two germline ends. Looked up from germline, CDR1 is SGHTA and CDR2 is FQGNSA.

The CDR3: CASSEGAGGRAQYF. CDR3 nucleotide sequence: TGTGCCAGCAGCGAGGGGGCTGGGGGCCGGGCGCAGTACTTC. This chain joins TRBV9 and TRBJ2-7, with 7 bases aligning to TRBD1. The junction had 12 bases not matched to a gene; V was cut back by 3 bases and J by 9 bases. Per the germline V gene, CDR1 is SGDLS and CDR2 is YYNGEE. The CDR3 loop spans 14 amino acids.

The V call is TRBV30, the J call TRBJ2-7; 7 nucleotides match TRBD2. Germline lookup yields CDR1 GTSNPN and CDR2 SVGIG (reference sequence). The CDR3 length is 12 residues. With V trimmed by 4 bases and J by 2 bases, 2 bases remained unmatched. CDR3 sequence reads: CAWTSGTYEQYF. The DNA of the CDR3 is TGTGCCTGGACTAGCGGAACCTACGAGCAGTACTTC.